This T cell receptor beta chain is from a study of shared clonotypes between healthy human individuals. Once extracted for a subset, genomic DNA was divided evenly among several immunoSEQ plates. Produced via immunoSEQ multiplex PCR; TCRdb's table is partial and in-frame only. The sample has 1,400,000 or so clones, approximately 98.5% seen once. Comment on this clone: Its specificity is not known.

The study drew all its donors from Caucasian adults living in Nashville, Tennessee. General study points: With four donors compared, roughly 4.9% of naive CD4 clonotypes were shared.

This CDR3 is built from 16 residues. Trimming cost V 2 bases and J 1 base, with 12 bases left between them. Germline V gene data show CDR1 as SNHLY and CDR2 as FYNNEI. The sequencing input was naive CD4+ T cells sorted from blood. Subset indicated: CD45RA+ positively selected. This TCR came from a man aged 30 to 45 in good health. The chain is built from TRBV2 and TRBJ1-5; D is unclear. CDR3 residues: CASSENLSGSNQPQHF. The DNA of the CDR3 is TGTGCCAGCAGTGAAAACCTATCCGGGAGCAATCAGCCCCAGCATTTT.